These 31 T cell receptor beta chains share one sample of origin, sequenced in a study of T-cell reconstitution after alpha-beta-depleted transplantation in children. During its preparation, the TCRbeta library received unique molecular identifiers. A single record per CDR3 protein comes from TCRdb applying MiXCR to the PCR reads. The sample contains nearly 400,000 distinct CDR3 sequences, just over 20% of which appear only once. The sequencing here drew on PBMCs from the stem cell graft donor, taken from the stem cell graft. The source of these receptors is a human donor who donated a stem cell graft to a child with acute myeloid leukemia.

This clonotype showed up just a few times. This chain joins TRBV12-3 or TRBV12-4 and TRBJ1-1, with a tentative D call TRBD1 (5 bases). There are 12 residues in the CDR3. Trimming took off 1 base at V and 11 bases at J, with 11 bases between the two ends. The CDR3 loop reads CASSLVREGAFF. Written as DNA, the CDR3 is TGTGCCAGCAGTTTAGTCAGGGAAGGTGCTTTCTTT.

This clonotype was detected many times. V is TRBV20-1 and J is TRBJ1-1; 9 bases agree with TRBD1. Trimming cost V 6 bases and J 5 bases; bases outside gene matches: 7. The CDR3 is 13 residues long. Germline CDR1 is DFQATT and CDR2 is SNEGSKA (reference sequence). CDR3 loop: CSARRTGETEAFF. CDR3 nucleotides: TGCAGTGCCAGACGGACAGGGGAAACTGAAGCTTTCTTT.

The chain recombines TRBV7-8 with TRBJ2-1; 11 bases are a match to TRBD2. CDR1 is SGHVS and CDR2 is FQNEAQ in the germline V gene. J lost 4 bases, V lost 3 bases, and 11 bases had no gene match. The CDR3 sequence is 18 residues long. The CDR3 spells CASSFARRLAGGYNEQFF. The CDR3 DNA follows: TGTGCCAGCAGCTTCGCCCGACGGCTAGCGGGAGGTTACAATGAGCAGTTCTTC.

This clonotype occurred a few times. The chain couples TRBV12-3 or TRBV12-4 to TRBJ2-4, with TRBD1 matching 7 bases. The CDR3 extends over 16 amino acids. The ends lost 6 bases at V and 0 bases at J; junction bases unmatched: 8. In nucleotides, the CDR3 is TGTGCCAGCAGAAAGTCGGGACAGCTAGCCAAAAACATTCAGTACTTC. It specifies CASRKSGQLAKNIQYF.

The V and J genes are TRBV20-1 and TRBJ1-2, with D possibly TRBD1 on 5 matching bases. The germline V gene has CDR1 DFQATT and CDR2 SNEGSKA (reference sequence). This CDR3 has 14 residues. The ends were cut back, 5 bases at V and 2 bases at J, with 15 bases in the middle. CDR3 amino acids: CSAPRGSGNYGYTF. In DNA form, the CDR3 reads TGCAGTGCTCCTCGGGGCTCTGGCAACTATGGCTACACCTTC.

The chain uses TRBV28 and TRBJ2-1; D call uncertain. The V gene's germline CDR1 is MDHEN and CDR2 SYDVKM. CDR3 length equals 13 residues. The V end was cut by 3 bases, the J end by 9 bases, with 12 bases between. CDR3 DNA sequence: TGTGCCAGCAGTTTCTCCAGTCGCCTTGAGCAGTTCTTC. This translates into CASSFSSRLEQFF.

V usage is TRBV28 and J usage is TRBJ2-1; unclear D gene. The CDR3 runs to 15 residues. V gave up 5 bases and J gave up 0 bases, with 11 bases separating them. Germline assignment: CDR1 MDHEN and CDR2 SYDVKM. The CDR3 loop is CASSPRESSYNEQFF. The CDR3 region has the DNA TGTGCCAGCAGTCCCCGTGAGAGCTCCTACAATGAGCAGTTCTTC.

This clonotype was seen a handful of times. The chain combines TRBV9 with TRBJ2-7; D not certain. Trimming took off 3 bases at V and 6 bases at J, with 13 bases between the two ends. This CDR3 is built from 13 residues. Germline V gene data show CDR1 as SGDLS and CDR2 as YYNGEE. Written as DNA, the CDR3 is TGTGCCAGCAGCGGACGCTTAGTGAGCGAGCAGTACTTC. This translates into CASSGRLVSEQYF.

J is TRBJ2-2 and V is TRBV10-3, with D perhaps TRBD1 (5 bases). Trimming removed 10 bases at V and 0 bases at J, with 12 bases between. CDR1 is ENHRY and CDR2 is SYGVKD in the germline V gene. The CDR3 extends over 14 amino acids. CDR3 sequence (DNA): TGTGCCACAAGGGGCGGATCGAACACCGGGGAGCTGTTTTTT. It translates to CATRGGSNTGELFF.

This clonotype appeared a few times. This chain uses TRBV6-1 with TRBJ1-5; D is unresolved. Trimming cost V 7 bases and J 0 bases, with 10 bases left between them. Germline CDR1 reads MNHNS; CDR2 reads SASEGT. The CDR3 extends over 14 amino acids. DNA of the CDR3: TGTGCCAGCAAGAAGGATAATAGCAATCAGCCCCAGCATTTT. This gives the protein CASKKDNSNQPQHF.

The chain joins TRBV12-3 or TRBV12-4 to TRBJ2-2; no definite D call. The V and J ends lost 2 bases and 3 bases respectively, with 7 bases between them. CDR3 length: 14 residues. The CDR3 region has the DNA TGTGCCAGCAGTTTACAGGTCTACACCGGGGAGCTGTTTTTT. Protein: CASSLQVYTGELFF.

This clonotype was detected only a few times. This chain joins TRBV5-1 and TRBJ1-1; D is uncertain. This CDR3 comprises 15 residues. Germline CDR1 and CDR2: SGHRS and YFSETQ. The V and J ends lost 0 bases and 1 base respectively, with 10 bases between them. CDR3 in amino acids: CASSLALGQNTEAFF. The CDR3 DNA sequence: TGCGCCAGCAGCTTGGCTCTAGGGCAGAACACTGAAGCTTTCTTT.

This clonotype was counted only a few times. CDR3 sequence: CASSPGWGAEAFF. CDR3 nucleotide sequence: TGTGCCAGCAGCCCGGGATGGGGGGCTGAAGCTTTCTTT. The chain couples TRBV7-6 to TRBJ1-1; possibly TRBD1 for D (5 bases). The CDR3 is 13 amino acids. Trimming left V 5 bases short and J 6 bases short, with 13 bases between. In germline, CDR1 is SGHVS, CDR2 FNYEAQ.

This clonotype was recorded many times. This chain uses TRBV30 with TRBJ2-7, with D unclear. The CDR3 has 11 amino acids. From germline, CDR1 is GTSNPN and CDR2 SVGIG (reference sequence). V was cut by 2 bases and J by 6 bases, with 8 bases left in between. This CDR3 reads CAWSQDSEQYF. The CDR3 DNA sequence: TGTGCCTGGAGTCAGGATAGCGAGCAGTACTTC. Full variable domain (missing parts from reference TRBV30 and TRBJ2-7): SQTIHQWPATLVQPVGSPLSLECTVEGTSNPNLYWYRQAAGRGLQLLFYSVGIGQISSEVPQNLSASRPQDRQFILSSKKLLLSDSGFYLCAWSQDSEQYFGPGTRLTVT.

This clonotype has just one count. As DNA, the CDR3 is TGCGCCAGCAGCCAAGATCCTAACGTTTTCACCTACGAGCAGTACTTC. Translated: CASSQDPNVFTYEQYF. This chain links TRBV4-1 with TRBJ2-7; no clear D gene. The germline V and J ends were trimmed by 0 bases and 2 bases, with 14 bases remaining between them. This CDR3 contains 16 residues. Germline CDR1 is MGHRA and CDR2 is YSYEKL.

The rearrangement links TRBV20-1 to TRBJ2-1; D uncertain. V lost 6 bases and J lost 7, with 10 bases in between. CDR1 and CDR2 (germline): DFQATT, SNEGSKA (reference sequence). This CDR3 spans 11 amino acids. CDR3 sequence (DNA): TGCAGTGCCTCGATGGGGAATGAGCAGTTCTTC. It is translated as CSASMGNEQFF.

This clonotype was detected a few times. The chain couples TRBV12-3 or TRBV12-4 to TRBJ2-3; TRBD2 matches 11 bases. The trim removed 6 bases at V and 2 bases at J, leaving 7 bases unmatched. The CDR3 is 16 amino acids. CDR3 loop: CASRRTSGSATDTQYF. DNA for the CDR3: TGTGCCAGCAGGCGCACTAGCGGGAGTGCCACAGATACGCAGTATTTT.

The chain joins TRBV10-3 to TRBJ2-1; D not certain. The V gene lost 0 bases and the J gene lost 3 bases, with 15 bases spanning the gap. CDR1 and CDR2 (germline): ENHRY, SYGVKD. The CDR3 is 17 amino acids. The CDR3, as DNA: TGTGCCATCAGTGAGTCGAGCAGCACCAGTAACTACAATGAGCAGTTCTTC. The encoded protein is CAISESSSTSNYNEQFF.

In regard to this clonotype: Germline is not matched at one junction end, which may reflect a read error. This rearrangement joins TRBV6-2 or TRBV6-3 to TRBJ2-7, with D possibly being TRBD2 (6 bases). The germline gives CDR1 MNHEY, CDR2 SVGEGT. CDR3 length: 13 amino acids. CDR3 protein: CASGYGGYYEQYF. CDR3 bases: TGTGCCAGCGGTTACGGGGGATACTACGAGCAGTACTTC.

This clonotype has only a few counts. J is TRBJ2-7 and V is TRBV7-2; TRBD1 or TRBD2 may be the D gene (5 bases each). There are 15 residues in the CDR3. Germline V gene data show CDR1 as SGHTA and CDR2 as FQGNSA. V gave up 1 base and J gave up 4 bases, with 14 bases separating them. Here the CDR3 reads CASSLETGLIYEQYF. CDR3 in DNA: TGTGCCAGCAGCTTAGAGACGGGGCTGATATACGAGCAGTACTTC.

This clonotype was recorded at least ten times. V usage is TRBV20-1 and J usage is TRBJ2-1; TRBD2 agrees at 13 bases. In germline, CDR1 is DFQATT, CDR2 SNEGSKA (reference sequence). V dropped 0 bases and J dropped 8; count of bases not matched to a gene: 16. This CDR3 is built from 19 residues. CDR3 DNA sequence: TGCAGTGCTAGAGATCGTGAACTAGCGGGAGGGAATCCCTTATATGAGCAGTTCTTC. Translated: CSARDRELAGGNPLYEQFF.

This clonotype appeared a few times. The chain links TRBV29-1 to TRBJ2-1, with 7 bases matching TRBD2. CDR3 length: 13 residues. The trim removed 7 bases at V and 8 bases at J, leaving 11 bases unmatched. Germline assignment: CDR1 SQVTM and CDR2 ANQGSEA. CDR3 amino acids: CSASKERGHEQFF. CDR3 in DNA: TGCAGCGCAAGCAAAGAGCGGGGACATGAGCAGTTCTTC.

CDR3: CAIRRGLAGTDTQYF. The CDR3 DNA is TGTGCCATCAGGAGGGGACTAGCGGGCACAGATACGCAGTATTTT. The rearrangement links TRBV10-3 to TRBJ2-3; 11 bases match TRBD2. From germline, CDR1 is ENHRY and CDR2 SYGVKD. V was pared by 6 bases and J by 1 base, with 3 bases of the junction left unmatched. The CDR3 has 15 residues.

This clonotype has only a few counts. The gene calls are TRBV10-3 and TRBJ1-1; no firm D call. Per germline, CDR1 ENHRY and CDR2 SYGVKD. Between the trimmed V and J ends, which lost 4 bases and 0 bases, there was a span of 6 bases. This CDR3 spans 13 amino acids. CDR3 sequence (DNA): TGTGCCATCAGTGCCGGGTTGAACACTGAAGCTTTCTTT. Residues: CAISAGLNTEAFF.

In its sample, this clonotype was seen a few times. The chain uses TRBV24-1 and TRBJ2-1; TRBD1 agrees at 8 bases. V lost 11 bases, J lost 0 bases, and 8 bases stayed unmatched. Per the germline V gene, CDR1 is KGHDR and CDR2 is SFDVKD. This CDR3 spans 15 amino acids. The CDR3 here is CAIQGTGGSYNEQFF. The DNA of the CDR3 is TGTGCCATCCAGGGAACAGGGGGCTCCTACAATGAGCAGTTCTTC.

This clonotype was seen many times. This sequence joins TRBV20-1 and TRBJ2-2; the D is unclear. This CDR3 region has 9 residues. Germline lookup yields CDR1 DFQATT and CDR2 SNEGSKA (reference sequence). Trimming shortened V by 7 bases and J by 6 bases, and 3 bases separated the two germline ends. DNA for the CDR3: TGCAGTGGACCCGGGGAGCTGTTTTTT. It codes for CSGPGELFF.

The CDR3 DNA follows: TGCAGTGCGCAGTGGGGACAGGGGGCCTACGAGCAGTACTTC. It yields the protein CSAQWGQGAYEQYF. This chain connects TRBV20-1 to TRBJ2-7, with 11 bases aligning to TRBD1. The CDR3 sequence is 14 residues long. The germline V gene encodes CDR1 DFQATT and CDR2 SNEGSKA (reference sequence). Losses at the gene ends were 6 bases for V and 2 bases for J; bases not matched to a gene: 6.

This clonotype was seen a handful of times. CDR3 bases: TGTGCCAGCAGCTTTGGTCCGGAAGACACTGAAGCTTTCTTT. Amino acids: CASSFGPEDTEAFF. The genes are TRBV5-5 and TRBJ1-1; no firm D call. V was shortened by 2 bases and J by 3 bases, with 11 bases between the two germline ends. The CDR3 is made up of 14 amino acids. The germline V gene encodes CDR1 SGHKS and CDR2 YYEKEE (reference sequence).

The chain carries TRBV7-7 and TRBJ2-5; TRBD2 is a possible D gene (6 bases). Trimming removed 2 bases from V and 4 bases from J, with 11 bases in between. The CDR3 spans 14 residues. CDR1 and CDR2 (germline): SSHAT, FNYEAQ (reference sequence). CDR3: CASSLTGGAETQYF. The CDR3 DNA is TGTGCCAGCAGCTTAACAGGAGGGGCAGAGACCCAGTACTTC. The whole variable domain, filled in from reference TRBV7-7 and TRBJ2-5, reads GAGVSQSPRYKVTKRGQDVTLRCDPISSHATLYWYQQALGQGPEFLTYFNYEAQPDKSGLPSDRFSAERPEGSISTLTIQRTEQRDSAMYRCASSLTGGAETQYFGPGTRLLVL.

This clonotype showed up many times. The chain links TRBV20-1 to TRBJ2-3, with 7 bases that match TRBD2. The V segment lost 6 bases and the J segment 6 bases; nucleotides outside the gene matches: 12. The CDR3 extends over 14 amino acids. Looked up from germline, CDR1 is DFQATT and CDR2 is SNEGSKA (reference sequence). Here the CDR3 DNA reads TGCAGTGCGTCGGGGGAGGGCGGTGAGGATACGCAGTATTTT. This sequence encodes CSASGEGGEDTQYF.

On this clonotype itself: An end of the junction does not agree with germline; a read error may underlie this. The chain recombines TRBV12-3 or TRBV12-4 with TRBJ2-7; 10 bases line up with TRBD1. The CDR3 is 12 amino acids. The DNA of the CDR3 is TGTGCCAGCAGTTTATCCCGGACAGGGGGGATCTGG. It translates to CASSLSRTGGIW.